What follows are 2 T cell receptor beta chains derived from one specimen sequenced in a study of T cell clones after liver transplantation. The table came from immunoSEQ multiplex PCR; TCRdb's copy has only in-frame clones and leaves some out. The sample records nearly 25,000 clones, more than 60% being singletons. The sequencing here drew on CD4+ T cells from blood, taken before liver transplant. Every receptor here comes from a human donor who received a liver transplant.

This clone was counted a few times. V is TRBV7-6 and J is TRBJ1-5; no clear D. Trimming left V 2 bases short and J 2 bases short, with 4 bases between. This CDR3 has 13 amino acids. Germline CDR1 reads SGHVS; CDR2 reads FNYEAQ. The CDR3 nucleotides read TGTGCCAGCAGCTTACAGGGCAATCAGCCCCAGCATTTT. Translating gives CASSLQGNQPQHF.

The chain couples TRBV7-2 to TRBJ1-1, with D tentatively TRBD1 (6 bases). Trimming took 3 bases from V and 8 from J, leaving 16 bases between them. The length of the CDR3 is 14 residues. Germline CDR1 reads SGHTA; CDR2 reads FQGNSA. The CDR3 region is CASSLGGQSVEAFF. CDR3 nucleotides: TGTGCCAGCAGCTTGGGGGGGCAGAGTGTGGAAGCTTTCTTT.